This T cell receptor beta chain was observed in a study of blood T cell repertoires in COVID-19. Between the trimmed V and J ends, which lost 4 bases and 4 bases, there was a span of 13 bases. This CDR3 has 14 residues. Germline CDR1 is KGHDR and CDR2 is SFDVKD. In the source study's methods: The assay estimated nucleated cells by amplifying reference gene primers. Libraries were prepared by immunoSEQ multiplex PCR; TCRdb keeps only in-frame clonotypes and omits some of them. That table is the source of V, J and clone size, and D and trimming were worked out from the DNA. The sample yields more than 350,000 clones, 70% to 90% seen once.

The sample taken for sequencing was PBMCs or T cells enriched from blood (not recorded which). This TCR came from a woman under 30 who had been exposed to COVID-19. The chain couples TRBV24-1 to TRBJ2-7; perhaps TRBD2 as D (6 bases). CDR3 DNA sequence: TGTGCCACCAGTGACCCGGGAGTCCCTTACGAGCAGTACTTC. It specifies CATSDPGVPYEQYF.